Shown below are 23 T cell receptor beta chains from a single sample sequenced in a study of cytomegalovirus exposure and HLA in healthy donors. It was with 60 Vbeta and 13 Jbeta primers that the PCR ran. TCRdb keeps only in-frame clones here, not all; method: immunoSEQ multiplex PCR. Of about 130,000 clones in the sample, 80% to 90% were seen once. Input material: PBMCs. Every receptor here comes from a woman in her thirties or forties in good health and CMV-seropositive.

The rearrangement links TRBV19 to TRBJ2-5, with D unclear. Germline CDR1 LNHDA, CDR2 SQIVND (reference sequence). V gave up 8 bases and J gave up 0 bases, with 13 bases separating them. The CDR3 runs to 14 residues. CDR3 nucleotide sequence: TGTGCCAGTGGTTCCCGCGGCTACCAAGAGACCCAGTACTTC. Residues: CASGSRGYQETQYF.

The rearrangement joins TRBV9 to TRBJ2-2; D unclear. The CDR3 is 16 amino acids. Deletions cut 0 bases from V and 0 bases from J, with 9 bases between. Germline lookup yields CDR1 SGDLS and CDR2 YYNGEE. As DNA, the CDR3 is TGTGCCAGCAGCGTAGTGGCAACATCGAACACCGGGGAGCTGTTTTTT. Translation: CASSVVATSNTGELFF.

This clone was counted only a few times. The chain uses TRBV6-5 and TRBJ1-4; a possible D gene is TRBD1 (6 bases). The V gene's germline CDR1 is MNHEY and CDR2 SVGAGI. Trimming took 2 bases from V and 7 from J, leaving 11 bases between them. This CDR3 is 14 amino acids long. CDR3 nucleotides: TGTGCCAGCAGTTACATGGCAGGGGCTGAAAAACTGTTTTTT. This translates into CASSYMAGAEKLFF.

J is TRBJ2-1 and V is TRBV28; 15 bases match TRBD2. V lost 4 bases and J lost 4; bases outside the gene matches: 14. Germline loops: CDR1 MDHEN, CDR2 SYDVKM. There are 20 residues in the CDR3. The DNA for the CDR3 is TGTGCCAGCAGTTCCCTATGGACTAGCGGGAGGGCCCGGTCGTACAATGAGCAGTTCTTC. Translation: CASSSLWTSGRARSYNEQFF. Variable domain in full (rest from reference TRBV28 and TRBJ2-1): DVKVTQSSRYLVKRTGEKVFLECVQDMDHENMFWYRQDPGLGLRLIYFSYDVKMKEKGDIPEGYSVSREKKERFSLILESASTNQTSMYLCASSSLWTSGRARSYNEQFFGPGTRLTVL.

In its sample, this clone was seen once. The chain links TRBV28 to TRBJ2-4; 12 bases line up with TRBD2. This CDR3 comprises 20 residues. Germline V gives CDR1 MDHEN, CDR2 SYDVKM. V trimming: 10 bases; J trimming: 0 bases; junction bases outside the gene matches: 19. The chain's CDR3 is CATSNPRLAGGILAKNIQYF. CDR3 coding DNA: TGTGCCACCAGCAACCCAAGGCTAGCGGGAGGGATCCTAGCCAAAAACATTCAGTACTTC.

This clone came up a few times. This rearrangement joins TRBV11-2 to TRBJ2-1; D remains unclear. CDR1 is SGHAT, CDR2 FQNNGV, per germline. CDR3 length: 15 amino acids. The V gene lost 0 bases and the J gene lost 6 bases, with 12 bases spanning the gap. Written as DNA, the CDR3 is TGTGCCAGCAGCTTAGACAGGTCTTTCTTCAATGAGCAGTTCTTC. Translating it yields CASSLDRSFFNEQFF.

This sequence joins TRBV7-3 and TRBJ1-6; possible D gene TRBD1, 5 bases. Germline loops: CDR1 SGHTA, CDR2 FQGTGA. With 7 bases removed from V and 7 bases from J, the gap between germline ends came to 17 bases. This CDR3 region has 15 residues. DNA for the CDR3: TGTGCCAGCAAAGAGGCAGGGTTTGTAAATTCACCCCTCCACTTT. It specifies CASKEAGFVNSPLHF.

The chain has TRBV7-9 and TRBJ1-2; the D gene is possibly TRBD1 (5 bases). Trimming took off 3 bases at V and 2 bases at J, with 7 bases between the two ends. The CDR3 consists of 13 residues. From germline, CDR1 is SEHNR and CDR2 FQNEAQ (reference sequence). The CDR3, as DNA: TGTGCCAGCAGCTTTCCAGGGAACTATGGCTACACCTTC. This translates into CASSFPGNYGYTF.

This clone has a single count. This rearrangement joins TRBV18 to TRBJ2-7, with a weak D call TRBD2 (5 bases). This CDR3 is 13 amino acids long. CDR1 KGHSH and CDR2 LQKENI come from the germline V gene. The V gene lost 6 bases and the J gene lost 2 bases, with 11 bases spanning the gap. The DNA of the CDR3 is TGTGCCAGCTCGCTCCGGGGAACCTACGAGCAGTACTTC. Its translation: CASSLRGTYEQYF.

The V and J genes are TRBV2 and TRBJ1-1, with D possibly TRBD1 on 5 matching bases. The V gene's germline CDR1 is SNHLY and CDR2 FYNNEI. The CDR3 sequence is 13 residues long. V lost 11 bases to trimming and J lost 3 bases, with 16 bases between them. CDR3 sequence: CAGGGSLDTEAFF. CDR3 DNA: TGTGCCGGGGGGGGGTCTTTGGACACTGAAGCTTTCTTT.

The J gene is TRBJ1-5, the V gene TRBV7-8; possibly TRBD1 for D (6 bases). The CDR3 totals 12 residues. From germline, CDR1 is SGHVS and CDR2 FQNEAQ. V lost 1 base to trimming and J lost 10 bases, with 8 bases between them. The CDR3 is CASSLVDRPQHF. The CDR3 nucleotides read TGTGCCAGCAGCTTAGTGGACAGACCCCAGCATTTT.

The rearrangement joins TRBV19 to TRBJ2-2, with 11 bases aligning to TRBD1. With V trimmed by 4 bases and J by 7 bases, 2 bases remained unmatched. This CDR3 is built from 14 residues. The germline V gene encodes CDR1 LNHDA and CDR2 SQIVND (reference sequence). CDR3 nucleotides: TGTGCCAGTAGTAGGACAGGGGGCAGCGGGGAGCTGTTTTTT. It translates to CASSRTGGSGELFF.

The chain uses TRBV7-2 and TRBJ2-6, with D unclear. The CDR3 is 15 amino acids. Trimming shortened V by 5 bases and J by 4 bases, and 12 bases separated the two germline ends. Germline-derived CDR1 and CDR2 are SGHTA and FQGNSA. CDR3 nucleotide sequence: TGTGCCAGCAGCCCCCAGGTATCCGGGGCCAACGTCCTGACTTTC. Amino acids: CASSPQVSGANVLTF. The whole variable domain, remainder taken from reference TRBV7-2 and TRBJ2-6, is GAGVSQSPSNKVTEKGKDVELRCDPISGHTALYWYRQSLGQGLEFLIYFQGNSAPDKSGLPSDRFSAERTGGSVSTLTIQRTQQEDSAVYLCASSPQVSGANVLTFGAGSRLTVL.

This rearrangement joins TRBV5-1 to TRBJ2-4; 8 nucleotides align to TRBD2. Germline V gene sequence: CDR1 SGHRS, CDR2 YFSETQ. The trim removed 4 bases at V and 8 bases at J, leaving 14 bases unmatched. The CDR3 loop spans 16 amino acids. The CDR3 reads CASSPRTNGGADIQYF. The CDR3, as DNA: TGCGCCAGCAGCCCTCGGACTAACGGGGGGGCGGACATTCAGTACTTC.

The genes are TRBV4-2 and TRBJ2-7; 8 positions agree with TRBD2. The CDR3 covers 14 residues. After removal of 8 bases from V and 7 bases from J, the junction contained 13 bases not matched to a gene. Germline lookup yields CDR1 LGHNA and CDR2 YNFKEQ. The CDR3 region has the DNA TGTGCCAGCGCCGGGGGGGTGGGAGGGAGGGAGCAGTACTTC. This codes for CASAGGVGGREQYF.

This clone was detected only once. The J gene is TRBJ2-5, the V gene TRBV27, with 14 bases aligning to TRBD2. V lost 5 bases and J lost 4; bases outside the gene matches: 3. CDR3 length: 15 residues. Per the germline V gene, CDR1 is MNHEY and CDR2 is SMNVEV (reference sequence). This CDR3 is CASSNGLAGGETQYF. The DNA of the CDR3 is TGTGCCAGCAGTAACGGACTAGCGGGAGGAGAGACCCAGTACTTC.

For this clone: Other DNA sequences in the same sample also yield this CDR3. The chain is built from TRBV28 and TRBJ1-3; TRBD1 is a possible D gene (5 bases). The V end was cut by 11 bases, the J end by 0 bases, with 11 bases between. The CDR3 spans 13 residues. Germline lookup yields CDR1 MDHEN and CDR2 SYDVKM. The CDR3 loop reads CASGGGSGNTIYF. Here the CDR3 DNA reads TGTGCCTCCGGGGGTGGCTCTGGAAACACCATATATTTT.

The chain combines TRBV10-1 with TRBJ2-3, with D perhaps TRBD1 (5 bases). The CDR3 runs to 14 residues. Trimming removed 3 bases from V and 4 bases from J, with 11 bases in between. CDR1 is WNHNN and CDR2 is SYGVQD in the germline V gene (reference sequence). The CDR3 DNA reads as TGCGCCAGCAGTGACAGGGCTAGTTCAGATACGCAGTATTTT. The encoded protein is CASSDRASSDTQYF.

This chain uses TRBV7-3 with TRBJ2-7; 12 bases match TRBD1. The germline gives CDR1 SGHTA, CDR2 FQGTGA. V trimming: 3 bases; J trimming: 4 bases; junction bases outside the gene matches: 4. CDR3 length equals 15 residues. The CDR3 coding sequence is TGTGCCAGCAGCTTGGGACAGGGGGCTGGGTACGAGCAGTACTTC. Protein: CASSLGQGAGYEQYF.

The chain uses TRBV4-3 and TRBJ2-7; TRBD2 matches at 14 bases. The CDR3 runs 16 residues. With V trimmed by 1 base and J by 4 bases, 3 bases remained unmatched. CDR1 and CDR2 from the germline V gene are LGHNA and YSLEER. CDR3 nucleotides: TGCGCCAGCAGCCAAGTAGGGACTAGCGGGAGTTACGAGCAGTACTTC. Protein: CASSQVGTSGSYEQYF.

The chain has TRBV6-6 and TRBJ1-5; D might be TRBD1 (6 bases). Germline CDR1 MNHNY, CDR2 SVGAGI (reference sequence). The CDR3 runs 14 residues. V was cut by 4 bases and J by 2 bases, with 9 bases left in between. The CDR3 DNA reads as TGTGCCAGCAGTTTACAGGGTGGCAATCAGCCCCAGCATTTT. Amino acids: CASSLQGGNQPQHF.

The chain links TRBV5-1 to TRBJ2-5; possibly TRBD1 for D (6 bases). CDR1 is SGHRS and CDR2 is YFSETQ in the germline V gene. The CDR3 covers 14 residues. The germline V and J ends were trimmed by 5 bases and 5 bases, with 16 bases remaining between them. The CDR3 DNA sequence: TGCGCCAGCAGACTACAGGGTTCCCAGGAGACCCAGTACTTC. Translated, it gives CASRLQGSQETQYF.

This chain joins TRBV5-1 and TRBJ1-2; TRBD1 agrees at 9 bases. With 0 bases clipped from V and 2 bases from J, the junction kept 5 bases outside the gene matches. Germline V gene lookup returns CDR1 SGHRS and CDR2 YFSETQ. The CDR3 totals 16 residues. The chain's CDR3 is CASSLAGGTGNYGYTF. CDR3 sequence (DNA): TGCGCCAGCAGCTTGGCAGGGGGGACAGGGAACTATGGCTACACCTTC.